This TCR beta chain came from a study of blood T cell repertoires in COVID-19. Study background: Donors in the United States, Italy and Spain gave samples during acute or convalescent COVID-19. T cells, B-cell-depleted T cells, or PBMCs provided the cDNA or gDNA that served as material.

The table lists this clone with a count of one. Per the authors' pipeline: For nucleated cells, counts were estimated from reference gene primer amplification. Measured with immunoSEQ multiplex PCR; TCRdb has only the in-frame clones, and not every one. D and trimming come from the DNA, and the V and J calls and clone size come from that table. The sample records 200,000 to 300,000 clones, around four fifths being singletons. Germline CDR1 and CDR2: MDHEN and SYDVKM. The CDR3 consists of 15 residues. The V gene end was trimmed by 4 bases and the J gene end by 3 bases; junction bases not matched to a gene: 5.

The chain uses TRBV28 and TRBJ1-5; 8 bases fit TRBD1. The receptor was isolated from a man in his 60s with acute or convalescent COVID-19. Sequenced input: peripheral blood. The CDR3, as DNA: TGTGCCAGCAGTTGGCAGGGGGCTTCCAATCAGCCCCAGCATTTT. It yields the protein CASSWQGASNQPQHF.